This T cell receptor (beta chain) was documented in a study of blood T cells in healthy people across ages. Study results and limitations: Among long-lived donors, naive CD4+ cells were more numerous and diversity higher than in aged donors.

There are a few counts of this clonotype. What it binds is not known. Donors gave around 10 milliliters of peripheral blood apiece. Total RNA, at least 5 micrograms per sample, came from PBMCs. For the second PCR, which ran for about 6 to 11 cycles, a sample-barcoded 5' primer and a J-beta primer mix were used. Each cDNA molecule was tagged by a template-switch adaptor with 12 random nucleotides. MiXCR was run by TCRdb on the 5' RACE reads, yielding one entry per CDR3 protein. There are 950,000 to 1,200,000 distinct CDR3 sequences in the sample; roughly two fifths occur only once, and roughly 13% lies in the top ten. CDR3 length: 19 amino acids. The germline gives CDR1 MDHEN, CDR2 SYDVKM. V trimming: 1 base; J trimming: 0 bases; junction bases outside the gene matches: 5.

The chain recombines TRBV28 with TRBJ1-6, with 11 bases that match TRBD1. The specimen sequenced was blood. The sequence came from a young man in good health. The CDR3 nucleotides read TGTGCCAGCAGTTTATCCCGGACAGGGGGCCTCTCCTATAATTCACCCCTCCACTTT. This encodes CASSLSRTGGLSYNSPLHF.